The sequence of this T cell receptor (beta chain) was determined in a study of blood T cell repertoires in COVID-19. Study-wide context: COVID-19 samples from acute and convalescent phases originated in the United States, Italy and Spain. The cDNA or gDNA used as material had been derived from T cells, B-cell-depleted T cells, or PBMCs.

Germline V gene sequence: CDR1 MNHNY, CDR2 SVGAGI (reference sequence). V was clipped by 0 bases and J by 6 bases; unmatched bases: 8. The CDR3 consists of 16 residues. Clones were sequenced by immunoSEQ multiplex PCR, and TCRdb holds only the in-frame ones, with some missing. The sample has fewer than 250,000 clones, 87% seen once. Sample: PBMCs or T cells enriched from blood (not recorded which). The receptor was derived from a woman between 25 and 40 years old with acute COVID-19. The V gene is TRBV6-6, the J gene TRBJ2-3; 8 bases agree with TRBD1. In nucleotides, the CDR3 is TGTGCCAGCAGTTACTCAACGGGACAGGAGGGGGATACGCAGTATTTT. The encoded protein is CASSYSTGQEGDTQYF.